This TCR beta chain was sequenced for a study of T cell responses to AZD1222 COVID-19 vaccine. Study-level points and caveats: Baseline seropositivity characterized only six or seven AZD1222 recipients. Breadth and depth of Spike-specific TCRs rose after two AZD1222 doses. Spike as a whole was targeted by vaccine-associated CD4 TCRs, dominant at 160-218 and 743-854. Targeting of unmutated variant regions was reportedly seen in nearly half of spike-specific TCRs.

A note on this clone: The antigen is not known.

The assay was immunoSEQ multiplex PCR, and TCRdb's table has in-frame clones only and misses some. The sample lists more than 85,000 clones, 87% seen once, with 3.2% in the top ten. Sequencing used peripheral blood, obtained on day 0 of AZD1222 vaccination. The sequence derives from an adult in good health.

The CDR3 DNA reads as TGTGCCAGCGGGGTAGGAAACACCATATATTTT. Its protein product is CASGVGNTIYF. This chain joins TRBV28 and TRBJ1-3; D uncertain. With 8 bases removed from V and 4 bases from J, the gap between germline ends came to 6 bases. This CDR3 contains 11 residues. Germline V lookup: CDR1 MDHEN, CDR2 SYDVKM.